The 15 T cell receptor beta chains below were found in one sample sequenced in a study of cytomegalovirus exposure and HLA in healthy donors. The PCR had 60 Vbeta and 13 Jbeta primers. Assay: immunoSEQ multiplex PCR; the TCRdb copy retains only in-frame clones and omits some. The sample has 90,000 to 120,000 clones; 73% are singletons. Sequencing used PBMCs. The source of these receptors is a man aged 25 to 45 in good health and CMV-seronegative.

This clone was detected a few times. The chain carries TRBV29-1 and TRBJ1-1; no clear D gene. CDR1 is SQVTM and CDR2 is ANQGSEA in the germline V gene. The CDR3 sequence is 12 residues long. Trimming cost V 4 bases and J 11 bases, with 17 bases left between them. As DNA, the CDR3 is TGCAGCGTTGCCCCCGTCCGCCGCGGGGCTTTCTTT. The encoded protein is CSVAPVRRGAFF. Looking up the rest from reference TRBV29-1 and TRBJ1-1 gives the full variable domain: SAVISQKPSRDICQRGTSLTIQCQVDSQVTMMFWYRQQPGQSLTLIATANQGSEATYESGFVIDKFPISRPNLTFSTLTVSNMSPEDSSIYLCSVAPVRRGAFFGQGTRLTVV.

The chain has TRBV19 and TRBJ2-7; D is possibly TRBD1 (6 bases). This CDR3 region has 14 residues. Trimming cost V 1 base and J 4 bases, with 11 bases left between them. CDR1 is LNHDA and CDR2 is SQIVND in the germline V gene (reference sequence). CDR3 DNA: TGTGCCAGTAGTATAGGTGGGGGCCAATACGAGCAGTACTTC. The encoded protein is CASSIGGGQYEQYF.

The chain has TRBV19 and TRBJ2-2; 7 bases fit TRBD2. The V segment lost 6 bases and the J segment 4 bases; nucleotides outside the gene matches: 11. The CDR3 totals 16 residues. The germline V gene encodes CDR1 LNHDA and CDR2 SQIVND (reference sequence). The CDR3 spells CASRPFLASGTGELFF. For the CDR3, the DNA is TGTGCCAGTAGACCCTTTCTGGCTAGCGGCACCGGGGAGCTGTTTTTT. Based on the CDR3 plus reference TRBV19 and TRBJ2-2, the full variable domain is DGGITQSPKYLFRKEGQNVTLSCEQNLNHDAMYWYRQDPGQGLRLIYYSQIVNDFQKGDIAEGYSVSREKKESFPLTVTSAQKNPTAFYLCASRPFLASGTGELFFGEGSRLTVL.

The CDR3 is CASSGRDRVLNEQFF. The CDR3 DNA reads TGCGCCAGCAGCGGTCGGGACAGGGTATTAAATGAGCAGTTCTTC. The chain is built from TRBV5-1 and TRBJ2-1; 9 nucleotides match TRBD1. V lost 4 bases to trimming and J lost 7 bases; unmatched junction nucleotides: 9. The CDR3 is made up of 15 amino acids. Germline values: CDR1 SGHRS, CDR2 YFSETQ.

The genes are TRBV6-6 and TRBJ2-2, with 8 bases matching TRBD1. The CDR3 runs to 15 residues. Trimming took 6 bases from V and 2 from J; bases not matched to a gene: 5. Germline lookup yields CDR1 MNHNY and CDR2 SVGAGI (reference sequence). The CDR3 nucleotides read TGTGCCAGCAGCCGGGACAGGCCAAACACCGGGGAGCTGTTTTTT. Amino acid sequence: CASSRDRPNTGELFF.

V and J are TRBV27 and TRBJ2-7; TRBD1 is a possible D gene (6 bases). Germline CDR1 and CDR2: MNHEY and SMNVEV (reference sequence). The germline V and J ends were trimmed by 3 bases and 2 bases, with 11 bases remaining between them. The CDR3 extends over 14 amino acids. CDR3 protein: CASSFQGSTYEQYF. In nucleotides, the CDR3 is TGTGCCAGCAGTTTCCAGGGGTCCACCTACGAGCAGTACTTC.

This clone appeared a single time. The V gene is TRBV2, the J gene TRBJ2-7; possibly TRBD1 for D (6 bases). CDR1 is SNHLY, CDR2 FYNNEI, per germline. The CDR3 has 12 amino acids. CDR3 sequence: CAASRTASEQYF. Written as DNA, the CDR3 is TGTGCGGCCTCCAGGACAGCGAGCGAGCAGTACTTC.

This clone has more than one count but fewer than ten. This rearrangement joins TRBV4-1 to TRBJ1-1; 8 bases map to TRBD1. J lost 1 base, V lost 2 bases, and 9 bases had no gene match. The V gene's germline CDR1 is MGHRA and CDR2 YSYEKL. The CDR3 runs to 17 residues. Here the CDR3 reads CASSQRTGMVGNTEAFF. The DNA for the CDR3 is TGCGCCAGCAGCCAAAGGACAGGGATGGTAGGGAACACTGAAGCTTTCTTT.

This clone turned up a few times. The rearrangement uses TRBV11-2 and TRBJ2-1, with 8 bases identical to TRBD2. The trim removed 1 base at V and 13 bases at J, leaving 12 bases unmatched. The germline CDR1 and CDR2 sequences are SGHAT and FQNNGV. The CDR3 spans 15 residues. This chain's CDR3 is CASSLVGLSGAGQFF. For the CDR3, the DNA is TGTGCCAGCAGCTTAGTAGGGCTTAGCGGGGCGGGTCAGTTCTTC.

This chain joins TRBV4-2 and TRBJ1-2, with a tentative D call TRBD1 (6 bases). The germline V gene has CDR1 LGHNA and CDR2 YNFKEQ. This CDR3 is built from 15 residues. V lost 1 base and J 4 bases, leaving 13 bases between the germline ends. The CDR3 region has the DNA TGTGCCAGCAGCCAAGGGGACATATCAGGCTATGGCTACACCTTC. It is translated as CASSQGDISGYGYTF.

The chain carries TRBV27 and TRBJ1-1, with D perhaps matching TRBD1 (6 bases). The CDR3 has 15 residues. Trimming removed 2 bases at V and 4 bases at J, with 14 bases between. Germline CDR1 is MNHEY and CDR2 is SMNVEV (reference sequence). CDR3: CASSLNRVVATEAFF. The CDR3 coding sequence is TGTGCCAGCAGTTTAAACAGGGTCGTGGCCACTGAAGCTTTCTTT.

This clone was counted a single time. The chain is built from TRBV5-1 and TRBJ1-6; D is unclear. The CDR3 has 16 residues. Trimming took off 1 base at V and 0 bases at J, with 8 bases between the two ends. Germline V gene sequence: CDR1 SGHRS, CDR2 YFSETQ. CDR3 nucleotides: TGCGCCAGCAGCTTGTCGGGGAGCTCCTATAATTCACCCCTCCACTTT. This sequence encodes CASSLSGSSYNSPLHF.

Concerning this clone: One junction end does not reproduce the germline sequence, and a read error may be involved. V and J are TRBV15 and TRBJ1-1; D is perhaps TRBD1 (6 bases). Per germline, CDR1 LNHNV and CDR2 YYDKDF (reference sequence). The CDR3 contains 16 residues. The CDR3 spells CATSREVLGANTEAFF. The CDR3 DNA reads as TGTGCCACCAGCCGAGAAGTCCTGGGGGCGAACACTGAAGCTTTCTTT. The entire variable domain, with the rest obtained from reference TRBV15 and TRBJ1-1, is as follows: DAMVIQNPRYQVTQFGKPVTLSCSQTLNHNVMYWYQQKSSQAPKLLFHYYDKDFNNEADTPDNFQSRRPNTSFCFLDIRSPGLGDTAMYLCATSREVLGANTEAFFGQGTRLTVV.

This clone was observed a handful of times. The rearrangement links TRBV9 to TRBJ2-2, with TRBD2 matching over 7 bases. V lost 2 bases to trimming and J lost 4 bases; unmatched junction nucleotides: 5. The CDR3 sequence is 15 residues long. Per germline, CDR1 SGDLS and CDR2 YYNGEE. The CDR3 region has the DNA TGTGCCAGCAGCGTGGCGGGAGATCCCACCGGGGAGCTGTTTTTT. Translated: CASSVAGDPTGELFF.

This clone came up a few times. V usage is TRBV11-2 and J usage is TRBJ2-7, with TRBD1 matching 10 bases. After removal of 0 bases from V and 6 bases from J, the junction contained 5 bases not matched to a gene. Germline CDR1 is SGHAT and CDR2 is FQNNGV. There are 15 residues in the CDR3. The CDR3 loop is CASSLEGQGTSEQYF. The DNA of the CDR3 is TGTGCCAGCAGCTTAGAGGGACAGGGGACATCCGAGCAGTACTTC. Full variable domain (rest looked up from reference TRBV11-2 and TRBJ2-7): EAGVAQSPRYKIIEKRQSVAFWCNPISGHATLYWYQQILGQGPKLLIQFQNNGVVDDSQLPKDRFSAERLKGVDSTLKIQPAKLEDSAVYLCASSLEGQGTSEQYFGPGTRLTVT.